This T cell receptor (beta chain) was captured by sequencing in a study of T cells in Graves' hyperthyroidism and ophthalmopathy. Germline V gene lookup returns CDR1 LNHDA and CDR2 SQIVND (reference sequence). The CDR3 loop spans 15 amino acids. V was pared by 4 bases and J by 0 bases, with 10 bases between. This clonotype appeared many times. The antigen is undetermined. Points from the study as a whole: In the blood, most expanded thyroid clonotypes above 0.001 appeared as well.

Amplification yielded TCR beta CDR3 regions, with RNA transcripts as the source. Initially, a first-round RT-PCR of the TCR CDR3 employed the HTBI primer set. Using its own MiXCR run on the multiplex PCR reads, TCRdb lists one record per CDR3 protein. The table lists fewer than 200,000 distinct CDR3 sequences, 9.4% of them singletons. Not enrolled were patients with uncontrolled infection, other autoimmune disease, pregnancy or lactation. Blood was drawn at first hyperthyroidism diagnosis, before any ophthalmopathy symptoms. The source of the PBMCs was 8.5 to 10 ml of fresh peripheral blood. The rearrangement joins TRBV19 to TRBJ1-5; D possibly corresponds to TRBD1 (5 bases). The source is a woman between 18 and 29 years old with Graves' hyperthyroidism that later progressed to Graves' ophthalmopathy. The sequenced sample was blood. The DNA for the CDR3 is TGTGCCAGTAGTACAGGGCTTTATAGCAATCAGCCCCAGCATTTT. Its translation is CASSTGLYSNQPQHF.